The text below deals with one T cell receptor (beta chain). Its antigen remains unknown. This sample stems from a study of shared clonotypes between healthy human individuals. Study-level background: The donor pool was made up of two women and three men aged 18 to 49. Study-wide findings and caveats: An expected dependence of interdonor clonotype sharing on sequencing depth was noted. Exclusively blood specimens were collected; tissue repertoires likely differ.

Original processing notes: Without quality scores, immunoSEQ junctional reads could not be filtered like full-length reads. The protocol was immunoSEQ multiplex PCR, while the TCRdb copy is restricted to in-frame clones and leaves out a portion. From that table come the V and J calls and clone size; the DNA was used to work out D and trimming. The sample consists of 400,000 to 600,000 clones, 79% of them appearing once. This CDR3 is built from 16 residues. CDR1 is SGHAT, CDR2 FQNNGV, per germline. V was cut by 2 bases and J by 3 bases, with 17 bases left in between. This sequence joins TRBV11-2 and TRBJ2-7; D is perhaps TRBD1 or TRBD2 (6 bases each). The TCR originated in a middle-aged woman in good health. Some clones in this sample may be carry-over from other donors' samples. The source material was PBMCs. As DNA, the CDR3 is TGTGCCAGCAGCTTAAGGGGGGCAGCCCCCAACTACGAGCAGTACTTC. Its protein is CASSLRGAAPNYEQYF.